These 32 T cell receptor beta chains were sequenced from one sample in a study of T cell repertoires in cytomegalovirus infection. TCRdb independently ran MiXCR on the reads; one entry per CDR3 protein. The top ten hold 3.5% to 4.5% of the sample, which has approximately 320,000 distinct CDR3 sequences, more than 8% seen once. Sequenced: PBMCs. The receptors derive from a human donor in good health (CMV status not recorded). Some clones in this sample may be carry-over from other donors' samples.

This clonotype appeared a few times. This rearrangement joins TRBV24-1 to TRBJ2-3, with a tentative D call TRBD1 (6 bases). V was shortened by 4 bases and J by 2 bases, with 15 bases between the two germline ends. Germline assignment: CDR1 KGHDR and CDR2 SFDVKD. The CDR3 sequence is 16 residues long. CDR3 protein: CATSDGTPSNTDTQYF. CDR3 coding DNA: TGTGCCACCAGTGACGGGACACCCAGTAACACAGATACGCAGTATTTT.

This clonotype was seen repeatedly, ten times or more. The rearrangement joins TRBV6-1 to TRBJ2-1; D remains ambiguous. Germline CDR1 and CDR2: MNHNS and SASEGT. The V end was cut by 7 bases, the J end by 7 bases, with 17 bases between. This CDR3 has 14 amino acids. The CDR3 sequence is CASTSPGSLNEQFF. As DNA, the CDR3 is TGTGCCAGCACCTCGCCCGGGTCTCTAAATGAGCAGTTCTTC.

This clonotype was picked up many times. The CDR3 region is CASSLDSPRWGNTGELFF. CDR3 in DNA: TGTGCCAGCAGCTTAGACTCCCCCCGATGGGGGAACACCGGGGAGCTGTTTTTT. V gene TRBV11-3 combines with J gene TRBJ2-2; D is uncertain. CDR3 size: 18 residues. Trimming stripped 0 bases from V and 1 base from J, with 15 bases between. The germline V gene encodes CDR1 SGHNT and CDR2 YENEEA.

CDR3 coding DNA: TGTGCCAGCAGTGGCCCCGGGACAGGGATACCCCTTAGCACAGATACGCAGTATTTT. Translated: CASSGPGTGIPLSTDTQYF. V is TRBV25-1 and J is TRBJ2-3; 9 nucleotides line up with TRBD1. CDR3 length: 19 amino acids. Germline V gives CDR1 MGHDK, CDR2 SYGVNS. Trimming removed 4 bases from V and 0 bases from J; junction bases left unmatched: 14.

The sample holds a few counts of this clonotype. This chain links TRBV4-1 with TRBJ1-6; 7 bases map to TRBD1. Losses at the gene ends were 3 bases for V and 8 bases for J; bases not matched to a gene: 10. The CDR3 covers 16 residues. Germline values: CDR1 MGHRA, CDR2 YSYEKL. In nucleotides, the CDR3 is TGCGCCAGCAGCCATGCGACCGGGACAGACTATTCACCCCTCCACTTT. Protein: CASSHATGTDYSPLHF.

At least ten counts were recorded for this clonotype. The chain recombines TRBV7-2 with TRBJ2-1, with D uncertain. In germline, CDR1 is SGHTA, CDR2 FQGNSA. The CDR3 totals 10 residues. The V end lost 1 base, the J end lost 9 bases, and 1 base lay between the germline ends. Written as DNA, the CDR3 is TGTGCCAGCAGCTTAGGTGAGCAGTTCTTC. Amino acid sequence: CASSLGEQFF.

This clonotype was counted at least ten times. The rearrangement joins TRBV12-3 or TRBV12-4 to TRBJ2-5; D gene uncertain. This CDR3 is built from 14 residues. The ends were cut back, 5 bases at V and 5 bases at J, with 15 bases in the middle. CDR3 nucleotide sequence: TGTGCCAGCAGTACCGGCCCGGGTGGGGAGACCCAGTACTTC. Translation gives CASSTGPGGETQYF.

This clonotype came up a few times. CDR3 sequence (DNA): TGTGCCAGCAGTTCCGGGGGTGTGACAGATACGCAGTATTTT. Protein sequence: CASSSGGVTDTQYF. The chain combines TRBV6-5 with TRBJ2-3; D may be TRBD2 (6 bases). The CDR3 is 14 amino acids. With 4 bases removed from V and 3 bases from J, the gap between germline ends came to 11 bases. Germline V gene data show CDR1 as MNHEY and CDR2 as SVGAGI.

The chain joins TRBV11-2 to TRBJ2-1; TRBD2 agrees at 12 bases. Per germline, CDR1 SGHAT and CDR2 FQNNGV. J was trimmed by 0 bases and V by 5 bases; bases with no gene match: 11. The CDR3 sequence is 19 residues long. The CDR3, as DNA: TGTGCCAGCAGCGCACTCGGACTAGCGGGGACGAGCTCCTACAATGAGCAGTTCTTC. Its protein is CASSALGLAGTSSYNEQFF.

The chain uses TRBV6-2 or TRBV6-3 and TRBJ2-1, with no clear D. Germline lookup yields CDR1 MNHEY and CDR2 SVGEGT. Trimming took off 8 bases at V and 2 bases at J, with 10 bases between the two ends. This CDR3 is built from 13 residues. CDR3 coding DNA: TGTGCCAGCCTTGTCGGACCCTACAATGAGCAGTTCTTC. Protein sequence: CASLVGPYNEQFF.

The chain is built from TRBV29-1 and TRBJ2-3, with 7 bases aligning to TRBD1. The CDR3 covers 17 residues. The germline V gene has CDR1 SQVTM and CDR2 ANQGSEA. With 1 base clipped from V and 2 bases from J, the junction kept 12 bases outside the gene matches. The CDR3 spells CSVEGGPGQRYTDTQYF. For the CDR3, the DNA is TGCAGCGTTGAAGGGGGCCCGGGACAGAGATACACAGATACGCAGTATTTT.

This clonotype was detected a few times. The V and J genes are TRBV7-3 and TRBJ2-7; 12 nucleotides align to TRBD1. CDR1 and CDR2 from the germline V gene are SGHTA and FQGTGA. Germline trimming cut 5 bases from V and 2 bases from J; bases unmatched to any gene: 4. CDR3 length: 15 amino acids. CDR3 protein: CASSTGTGGTYEQYF. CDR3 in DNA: TGTGCCAGCAGCACAGGGACAGGGGGCACCTACGAGCAGTACTTC. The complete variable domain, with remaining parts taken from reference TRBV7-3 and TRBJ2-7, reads GAGVSQTPSNKVTEKGKYVELRCDPISGHTALYWYRQSLGQGPEFLIYFQGTGAADDSGLPNDRFFAVRPEGSVSTLKIQRTERGDSAVYLCASSTGTGGTYEQYFGPGTRLTVT.

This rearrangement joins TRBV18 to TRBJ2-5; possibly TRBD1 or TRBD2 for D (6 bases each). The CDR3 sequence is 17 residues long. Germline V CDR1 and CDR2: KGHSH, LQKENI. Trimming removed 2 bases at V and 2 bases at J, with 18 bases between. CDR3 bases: TGTGCCAGCTCACCAATCAATACACAGGGAGGTCAAGAGACCCAGTACTTC. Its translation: CASSPINTQGGQETQYF.

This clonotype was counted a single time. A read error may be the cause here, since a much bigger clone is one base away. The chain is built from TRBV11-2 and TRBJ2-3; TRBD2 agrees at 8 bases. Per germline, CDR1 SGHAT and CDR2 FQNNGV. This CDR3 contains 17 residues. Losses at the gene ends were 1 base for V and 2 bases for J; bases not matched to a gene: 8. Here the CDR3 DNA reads TGTGCCAGCAGCTTAGTACTAGCGGAACCCATCACAGATACGCAGTATTTT. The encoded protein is CASSLVLAEPITDTQYF.

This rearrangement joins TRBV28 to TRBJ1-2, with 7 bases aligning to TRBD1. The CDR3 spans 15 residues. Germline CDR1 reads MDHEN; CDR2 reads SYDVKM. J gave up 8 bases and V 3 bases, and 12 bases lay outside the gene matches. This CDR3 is CASSLSAGGLRGYTF. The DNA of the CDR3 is TGTGCCAGCAGTTTGTCGGCAGGGGGACTTCGGGGCTACACCTTC.

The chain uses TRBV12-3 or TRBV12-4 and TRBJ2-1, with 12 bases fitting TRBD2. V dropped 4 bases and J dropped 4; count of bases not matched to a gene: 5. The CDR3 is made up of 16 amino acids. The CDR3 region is CASSSRTSGAYNEQFF. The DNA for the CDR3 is TGTGCCAGCAGTTCCCGGACTAGCGGGGCTTACAATGAGCAGTTCTTC.

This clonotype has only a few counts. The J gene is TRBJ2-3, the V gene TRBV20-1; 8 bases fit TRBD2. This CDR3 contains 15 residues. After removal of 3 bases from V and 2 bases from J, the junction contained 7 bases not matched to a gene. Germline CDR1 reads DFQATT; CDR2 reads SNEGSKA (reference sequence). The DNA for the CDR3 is TGCAGTGCTAGGGCAATAGCGGGGACCACAGATACGCAGTATTTT. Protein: CSARAIAGTTDTQYF.

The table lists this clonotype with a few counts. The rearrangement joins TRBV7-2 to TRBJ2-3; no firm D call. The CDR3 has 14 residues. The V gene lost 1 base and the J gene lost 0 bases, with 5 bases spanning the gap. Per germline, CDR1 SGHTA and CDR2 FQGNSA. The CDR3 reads CASSLEISTDTQYF. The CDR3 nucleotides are TGTGCCAGCAGCTTAGAGATCAGCACAGATACGCAGTATTTT. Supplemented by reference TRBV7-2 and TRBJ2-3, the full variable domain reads GAGVSQSPSNKVTEKGKDVELRCDPISGHTALYWYRQSLGQGLEFLIYFQGNSAPDKSGLPSDRFSAERTGGSVSTLTIQRTQQEDSAVYLCASSLEISTDTQYFGPGTRLTVL.

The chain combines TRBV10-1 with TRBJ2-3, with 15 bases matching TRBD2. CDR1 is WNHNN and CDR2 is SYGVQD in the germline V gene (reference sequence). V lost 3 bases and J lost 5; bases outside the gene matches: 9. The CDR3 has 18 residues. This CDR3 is CASSEPGLAGGGKDTQYF. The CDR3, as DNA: TGCGCCAGCAGTGAACCGGGACTAGCGGGAGGAGGGAAAGATACGCAGTATTTT.

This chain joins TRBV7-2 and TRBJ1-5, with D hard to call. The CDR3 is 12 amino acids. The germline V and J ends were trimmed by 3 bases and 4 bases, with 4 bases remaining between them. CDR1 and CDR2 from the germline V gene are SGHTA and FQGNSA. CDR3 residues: CASSFKNQPQHF. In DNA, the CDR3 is TGTGCCAGCAGCTTCAAAAATCAGCCCCAGCATTTT. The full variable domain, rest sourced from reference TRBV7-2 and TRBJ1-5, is GAGVSQSPSNKVTEKGKDVELRCDPISGHTALYWYRQSLGQGLEFLIYFQGNSAPDKSGLPSDRFSAERTGGSVSTLTIQRTQQEDSAVYLCASSFKNQPQHFGDGTRLSIL.

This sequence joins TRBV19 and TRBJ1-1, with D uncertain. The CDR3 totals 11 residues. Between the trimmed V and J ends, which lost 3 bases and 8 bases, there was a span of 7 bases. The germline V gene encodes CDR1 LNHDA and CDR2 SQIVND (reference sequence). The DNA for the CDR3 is TGTGCCAGTAGTATCCGAAACGAAGCTTTCTTT. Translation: CASSIRNEAFF.

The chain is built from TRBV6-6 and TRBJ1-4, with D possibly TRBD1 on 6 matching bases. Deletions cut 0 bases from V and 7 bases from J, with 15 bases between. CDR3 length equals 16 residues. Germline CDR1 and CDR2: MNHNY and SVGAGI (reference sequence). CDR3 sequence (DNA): TGTGCCAGCAGTTACTCTTTCCGGGGGCGCGGTGAAAAACTGTTTTTT. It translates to CASSYSFRGRGEKLFF.

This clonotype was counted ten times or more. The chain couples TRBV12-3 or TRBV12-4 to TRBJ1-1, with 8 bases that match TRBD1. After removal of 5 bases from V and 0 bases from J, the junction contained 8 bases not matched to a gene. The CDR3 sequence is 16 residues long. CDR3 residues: CASSHRQGPMNTEAFF. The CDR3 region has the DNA TGTGCCAGCAGTCATAGACAGGGGCCCATGAACACTGAAGCTTTCTTT.

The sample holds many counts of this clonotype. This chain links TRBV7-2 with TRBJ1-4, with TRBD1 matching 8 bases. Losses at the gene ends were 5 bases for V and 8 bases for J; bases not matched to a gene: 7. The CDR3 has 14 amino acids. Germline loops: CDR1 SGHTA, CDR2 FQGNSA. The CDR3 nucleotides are TGTGCCAGCAGCCAGGACAGGGTGAACGAAAAACTGTTTTTT. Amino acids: CASSQDRVNEKLFF.

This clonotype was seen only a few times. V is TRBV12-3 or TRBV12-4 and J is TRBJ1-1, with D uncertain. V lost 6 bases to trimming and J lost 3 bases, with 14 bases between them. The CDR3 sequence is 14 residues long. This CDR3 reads CASRLGVPHTEAFF. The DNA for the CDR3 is TGTGCCAGCAGGCTCGGGGTCCCACACACTGAAGCTTTCTTT.

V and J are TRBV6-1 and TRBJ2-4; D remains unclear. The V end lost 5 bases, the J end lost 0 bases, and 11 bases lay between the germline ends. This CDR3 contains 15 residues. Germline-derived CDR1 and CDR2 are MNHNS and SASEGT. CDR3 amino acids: CASSQTGEAKNIQYF. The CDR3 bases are TGTGCCAGCAGTCAGACTGGGGAAGCCAAAAACATTCAGTACTTC.

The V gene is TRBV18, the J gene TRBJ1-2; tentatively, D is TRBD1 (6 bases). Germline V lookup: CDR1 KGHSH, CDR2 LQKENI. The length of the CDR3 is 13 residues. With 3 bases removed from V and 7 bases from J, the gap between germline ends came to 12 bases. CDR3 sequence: CASSPADSSGYTF. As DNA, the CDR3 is TGTGCCAGCTCACCGGCGGACAGCAGTGGCTACACCTTC.

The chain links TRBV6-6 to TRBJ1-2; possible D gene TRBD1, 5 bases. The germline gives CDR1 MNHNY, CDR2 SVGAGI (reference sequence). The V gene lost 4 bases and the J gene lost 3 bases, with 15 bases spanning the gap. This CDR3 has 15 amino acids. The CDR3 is CASSSPRKGHYGYTF. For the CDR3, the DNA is TGTGCCAGCAGTTCCCCCAGGAAGGGGCACTATGGCTACACCTTC.

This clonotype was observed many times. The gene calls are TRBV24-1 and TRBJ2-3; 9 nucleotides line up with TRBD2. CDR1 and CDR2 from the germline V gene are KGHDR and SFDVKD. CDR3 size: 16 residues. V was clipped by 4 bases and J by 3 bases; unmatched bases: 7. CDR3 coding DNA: TGTGCCACCAGTGACCCCTTAGCGGGAGAGACAGATACGCAGTATTTT. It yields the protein CATSDPLAGETDTQYF.

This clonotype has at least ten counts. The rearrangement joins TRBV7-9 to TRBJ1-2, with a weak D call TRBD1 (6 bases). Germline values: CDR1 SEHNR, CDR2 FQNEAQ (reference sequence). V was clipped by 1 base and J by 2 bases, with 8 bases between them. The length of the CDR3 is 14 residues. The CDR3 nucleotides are TGTGCCAGCAGCTTAGAAGGGGGGAACTATGGCTACACCTTC. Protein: CASSLEGGNYGYTF.

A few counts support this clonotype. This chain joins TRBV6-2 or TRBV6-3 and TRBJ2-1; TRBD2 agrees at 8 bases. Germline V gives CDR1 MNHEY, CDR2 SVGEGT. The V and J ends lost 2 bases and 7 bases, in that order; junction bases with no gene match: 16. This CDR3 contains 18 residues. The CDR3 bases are TGTGCCAGCAGTTACGGGGCGGGGGGCTCCCCTCTTACAAATGAGCAGTTCTTC. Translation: CASSYGAGGSPLTNEQFF.

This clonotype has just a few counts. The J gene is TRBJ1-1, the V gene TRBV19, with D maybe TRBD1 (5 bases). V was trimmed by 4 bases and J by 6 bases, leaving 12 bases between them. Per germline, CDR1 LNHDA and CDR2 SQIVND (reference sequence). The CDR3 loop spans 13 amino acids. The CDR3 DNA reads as TGTGCCAGTAGTACCGGACAAGTATCTGAAGCTTTCTTT. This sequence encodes CASSTGQVSEAFF.